This entry lists 20 T cell receptor beta chains sequenced from one sample in a study of cytomegalovirus exposure and HLA in healthy donors. The PCR employed 60 Vbeta primers together with 13 Jbeta primers. The table came from immunoSEQ multiplex PCR; TCRdb's copy has only in-frame clones and leaves some out. Counted here are 140,000 to 150,000 clones, 75% occurring once; the ten biggest clones make up 6.5% to 9%. Sequencing used PBMCs. The receptors shown here come from a man younger than 40 in good health and CMV-seronegative.

The chain is built from TRBV20-1 and TRBJ1-1; D is ambiguous. There are 11 residues in the CDR3. The V gene's germline CDR1 is DFQATT and CDR2 SNEGSKA (reference sequence). Trimming removed 5 bases at V and 6 bases at J, with 10 bases between. The CDR3 region is CSAGTTSEAFF. CDR3 nucleotide sequence: TGCAGTGCTGGTACAACCTCTGAAGCTTTCTTT.

The DNA for the CDR3 is TGTGCCAGCAGCCGCGGGACGGAGAGCTCCTACGAGCAGTACTTC. It is translated as CASSRGTESSYEQYF. The chain recombines TRBV4-2 with TRBJ2-5; D possibly corresponds to TRBD2 (6 bases). The J call is doubtful: the DNA matches TRBJ2-7 better. The CDR3 runs to 15 residues. Germline CDR1 and CDR2: LGHNA and YNFKEQ.

This chain joins TRBV6-5 and TRBJ2-7, with 7 bases fitting TRBD1. Trimming removed 2 bases from V and 5 bases from J; junction bases left unmatched: 3. CDR3 length: 13 residues. Germline V gives CDR1 MNHEY, CDR2 SVGAGI. This CDR3 is CASSYTGDDEQYF. The CDR3, as DNA: TGTGCCAGCAGTTACACAGGGGACGACGAGCAGTACTTC.

The gene calls are TRBV5-1 and TRBJ1-1; the D gene is possibly TRBD1 (6 bases). Trimming removed 1 base from V and 5 bases from J, with 12 bases in between. The CDR3 runs 14 residues. The germline V gene encodes CDR1 SGHRS and CDR2 YFSETQ. CDR3 protein: CASSLQGRTTEAFF. As DNA, the CDR3 is TGCGCCAGCAGCTTGCAGGGGAGAACAACTGAAGCTTTCTTT.

V usage is TRBV2 and J usage is TRBJ2-5, with 8 bases lining up with TRBD2. V was pared by 6 bases and J by 2 bases, with 5 bases of the junction left unmatched. CDR3 size: 14 residues. CDR1 and CDR2 from the germline V gene are SNHLY and FYNNEI. CDR3: CASSVGTRQETQYF. The DNA for the CDR3 is TGTGCCAGCAGCGTTGGGACTAGACAAGAGACCCAGTACTTC. The full variable domain, rest sourced from reference TRBV2 and TRBJ2-5, is EPEVTQTPSHQVTQMGQEVILRCVPISNHLYFYWYRQILGQKVEFLVSFYNNEISEKSEIFDDQFSVERPDGSNFTLKIRSTKLEDSAMYFCASSVGTRQETQYFGPGTRLLVL.

The rearrangement uses TRBV28 and TRBJ2-3; 12 nucleotides line up with TRBD2. The CDR3 runs to 17 residues. V lost 6 bases, J lost 0 bases, and 7 bases stayed unmatched. In germline, CDR1 is MDHEN, CDR2 SYDVKM. The DNA of the CDR3 is TGTGCCAGCAGCTCGTTCCTAGCGGGGGGGAGCACAGATACGCAGTATTTT. Its protein is CASSSFLAGGSTDTQYF.

This rearrangement joins TRBV7-2 to TRBJ2-6; D might be TRBD1 (6 bases). The CDR3 extends over 18 amino acids. CDR1 and CDR2 from the germline V gene are SGHTA and FQGNSA. Trimming left V 2 bases short and J 0 bases short, with 14 bases between. The CDR3 DNA follows: TGTGCCAGCAGCTTAAGGCCACAGGGTTCCTCTGGGGCCAACGTCCTGACTTTC. This sequence encodes CASSLRPQGSSGANVLTF.

As regards this clone: Other DNA sequences from this sample encode an identical CDR3 as well. J is TRBJ1-4 and V is TRBV28; D not resolved. The V gene's germline CDR1 is MDHEN and CDR2 SYDVKM. This CDR3 has 14 residues. Trimming removed 3 bases at V and 3 bases at J, with 8 bases between. Written as DNA, the CDR3 is TGTGCCAGCAGTTTTGCGGGGTCTAATGAAAAACTGTTTTTT. This encodes CASSFAGSNEKLFF.

This chain links TRBV6-5 with TRBJ1-2; 8 bases are shared with TRBD1. After removal of 7 bases from V and 11 bases from J, the junction contained 9 bases not matched to a gene. This CDR3 region has 12 residues. Germline V CDR1 and CDR2: MNHEY, SVGAGI. This CDR3 is CASTRGQGSYTF. In nucleotides, the CDR3 is TGTGCCAGCACGCGTGGACAGGGTAGTTACACCTTC.

The rearrangement uses TRBV12-5 and TRBJ1-5; D remains unclear. Germline CDR1 reads LGHNT; CDR2 reads FRNRAP. The V gene lost 1 base and the J gene lost 6 bases, with 7 bases spanning the gap. The CDR3 runs to 13 residues. The CDR3 DNA reads as TGTGCTAGTGGTTTGGAGGAGGGTCAGCCCCAGCATTTT. Its translation is CASGLEEGQPQHF.

Only a few counts were recorded for this clone. The rearrangement links TRBV6-1 to TRBJ1-1, with TRBD1 matching over 9 bases. CDR3 length equals 13 residues. Trimming at V came to 8 bases and at J to 3 bases, leaving 4 bases not matched to a gene. CDR1 and CDR2 (germline): MNHNS, SASEGT. CDR3 amino acids: CASLGQGDTEAFF. DNA of the CDR3: TGTGCCAGCTTGGGACAGGGAGACACTGAAGCTTTCTTT.

This sequence joins TRBV2 and TRBJ2-2, with 11 bases matching TRBD1. This CDR3 has 13 residues. Germline CDR1 and CDR2: SNHLY and FYNNEI. With 10 bases clipped from V and 6 bases from J, the junction kept 4 bases outside the gene matches. CDR3 DNA: TGTGCCACCAGGACAGGGGGCGCCGGGGAGCTGTTTTTT. Translated, it gives CATRTGGAGELFF.

The CDR3, as DNA: TGTGCCAGCACGGGACTAGCGGTCGGCGGGGAGCTGTTTTTT. Residues: CASTGLAVGGELFF. The chain uses TRBV2 and TRBJ2-2, with 11 positions matching TRBD2. There are 14 residues in the CDR3. CDR1 is SNHLY and CDR2 is FYNNEI in the germline V gene. V shed 7 bases and J 7 bases; nucleotides not matched to a gene: 5.

This clone occurred a few times. The V gene is TRBV28, the J gene TRBJ1-2, with 11 positions matching TRBD1. Germline V gene sequence: CDR1 MDHEN, CDR2 SYDVKM. J lost 6 bases, V lost 7 bases, and 7 bases had no gene match. CDR3 length: 14 amino acids. CDR3 nucleotides: TGTGCCAGCACTCGAATGGGACAGGGGGATGGCTACACCTTC. This sequence encodes CASTRMGQGDGYTF.

The rearrangement uses TRBV6-5 and TRBJ1-4; D is undetermined. The V and J ends lost 5 bases and 7 bases respectively, with 14 bases between them. CDR3 length equals 14 residues. The germline gives CDR1 MNHEY, CDR2 SVGAGI. The CDR3 DNA reads as TGTGCCAGCAGTAGCGGCGGCAGACCTGAAAAACTGTTTTTT. Protein sequence: CASSSGGRPEKLFF.

The V and J genes are TRBV5-1 and TRBJ2-1, with 8 bases fitting TRBD2. Germline V gives CDR1 SGHRS, CDR2 YFSETQ. J lost 5 bases, V lost 1 base, and 5 bases had no gene match. CDR3 length: 15 amino acids. The CDR3 is CASSLPGGRDNEQFF. DNA of the CDR3: TGCGCCAGCAGCTTGCCGGGGGGGCGGGACAATGAGCAGTTCTTC. The variable domain in full, completed from reference TRBV5-1 and TRBJ2-1, reads KAGVTQTPRYLIKTRGQQVTLSCSPISGHRSVSWYQQTPGQGLQFLFEYFSETQRNKGNFPGRFSGRQFSNSRSEMNVSTLELGDSALYLCASSLPGGRDNEQFFGPGTRLTVL.

The chain is built from TRBV7-9 and TRBJ1-1; D may be TRBD1 (6 bases). The CDR3 spans 10 residues. Germline CDR1 SEHNR, CDR2 FQNEAQ (reference sequence). The V end was cut by 6 bases, the J end by 8 bases, with 7 bases between. The CDR3 bases are TGTGCCAGCAGACAGGGAGAAGCTTTCTTT. Translating it yields CASRQGEAFF.

V and J are TRBV11-2 and TRBJ2-7; tentatively, D is TRBD2 (5 bases). The CDR3 length is 13 residues. In germline, CDR1 is SGHAT, CDR2 FQNNGV. The ends were cut back, 1 base at V and 3 bases at J, with 7 bases in the middle. CDR3 DNA sequence: TGTGCCAGCAGCTTAGTTCGGGGCTACGAGCAGTACTTC. Translating gives CASSLVRGYEQYF.

This chain uses TRBV11-2 with TRBJ1-1, with D tentatively TRBD1 (5 bases). Trimming removed 5 bases from V and 4 bases from J, with 17 bases in between. Germline CDR1 is SGHAT and CDR2 is FQNNGV. This CDR3 has 15 residues. The CDR3 nucleotides read TGTGCCAGCAGCCGCCGGAGGGCCGACAGCACTGAAGCTTTCTTT. Protein sequence: CASSRRRADSTEAFF.

The V gene is TRBV28, the J gene TRBJ1-5; possibly TRBD1 for D (5 bases). V shed 7 bases and J shed 0 bases, with 13 bases lying between them. The CDR3 is made up of 15 amino acids. Germline values: CDR1 MDHEN, CDR2 SYDVKM. CDR3 region: CASTMGGDSNQPQHF. The CDR3 nucleotides read TGTGCCAGCACAATGGGGGGAGATAGCAATCAGCCCCAGCATTTT.